The source of this TCR beta chain is a study of blood T cell repertoires in COVID-19. Sequenced by immunoSEQ multiplex PCR; TCRdb stores in-frame clones only, minus some. The sample has 250,000 to 350,000 clones; 70% to 90% are singletons. The sample consisted of peripheral blood. The sequence came from a human donor with COVID-19, enrolled during active disease. The donor label of this sample is uncertain.

Here the CDR3 reads CAWSVPAGKVVFDEAFF. The CDR3 coding sequence is TGTGCCTGGAGTGTACCCGCAGGCAAAGTCGTCTTCGATGAAGCTTTCTTT. The J gene is TRBJ1-1, the V gene TRBV30; no definite D call. Germline assignment: CDR1 GTSNPN and CDR2 SVGIG (reference sequence). CDR3 length equals 17 residues. The V end was cut by 0 bases, the J end by 7 bases, with 24 bases between.